This is a list of T cell receptor beta chains from one sample in a study of blood T cell repertoires in COVID-19. Sequenced by immunoSEQ multiplex PCR; TCRdb stores in-frame clones only, minus some. The repertoire holds fewer than 85,000 clones, with around 76% as singletons. The sequenced sample consisted of peripheral blood. These receptors originate from a woman older than 75 with active or convalescent COVID-19. Each CDR3 is given with its conserved first and last residue. Each record gives: D gene, clone size, V gene, J gene, CDR3 DNA, CDR3 protein. The D gene is left open where the match is weak. Size tells how often a clone was seen (once, few, many) or the class of an expanded clone, and some rows leave it out.

d_gene: -
abundance: -
v_gene: TRBV15
j_gene: TRBJ1-3
CDR3nt: TGTGCCACCAGCGGAATGCGGACGGGGAACACCATATATTTT
CDR3aa: CATSGMRTGNTIYF

d_gene: -
abundance: few
v_gene: TRBV19
j_gene: TRBJ2-3
CDR3nt: TGTGCCAGCGTTGGGACTCAAGTAGATACGCAGTATTTT
CDR3aa: CASVGTQVDTQYF

d_gene: TRBD2
abundance: -
v_gene: TRBV6-2/TRBV6-3
j_gene: TRBJ2-7
CDR3nt: TGTGCCAGCAGTCCCCTCGGGGGGGGCTACGAGCAGTACTTC
CDR3aa: CASSPLGGGYEQYF

d_gene: -
abundance: -
v_gene: TRBV30
j_gene: TRBJ1-5
CDR3nt: TGTGCCTGGAGTGTCGGCAGGGTCAATCAGCCCCAGCATTTT
CDR3aa: CAWSVGRVNQPQHF

d_gene: -
abundance: once
v_gene: TRBV9
j_gene: TRBJ1-1
CDR3nt: TGTGCCAGCAGCGTAGAACAGGTGGGGAATGAGGCTTTCTTT
CDR3aa: CASSVEQVGNEAFF

d_gene: -
abundance: -
v_gene: TRBV18
j_gene: TRBJ1-2
CDR3nt: TGTGCCAGCTCCCCAAGGACAGTTCAAACCATTAACTATGGCTACACCTTC
CDR3aa: CASSPRTVQTINYGYTF

d_gene: -
abundance: many
v_gene: TRBV2
j_gene: TRBJ2-5
CDR3nt: TGTGCCAGCAGTGAACGGGGGCAAGAGACCCAGTACTTC
CDR3aa: CASSERGQETQYF

d_gene: -
abundance: -
v_gene: TRBV12-3/TRBV12-4
j_gene: TRBJ1-1
CDR3nt: TGTGCCAGCGCCTCCGGACAGATAGAAGCTTTCTTT
CDR3aa: CASASGQIEAFF

d_gene: -
abundance: -
v_gene: TRBV12-3/TRBV12-4
j_gene: TRBJ1-1
CDR3nt: TGTGCCAGCAGTTTGGGTCAGCGTCTGACGGCTTTCTTT
CDR3aa: CASSLGQRLTAFF

d_gene: -
abundance: once
v_gene: TRBV2
j_gene: TRBJ2-5
CDR3nt: TGTGCCAGCAGTGAACGGGGGACCCTCCAAGAGACCCAGTACTTC
CDR3aa: CASSERGTLQETQYF

d_gene: -
abundance: -
v_gene: TRBV6-2/TRBV6-3
j_gene: TRBJ1-5
CDR3nt: TGTGCCAGCAGTTACTCGTTCAGAGGACGGAGAGGACTGAATAGCAATCAGCCCCAGCATTTT
CDR3aa: CASSYSFRGRRGLNSNQPQHF

d_gene: -
abundance: few
v_gene: TRBV4-1
j_gene: TRBJ2-6
CDR3nt: TGCGCCAGCAGCCAAGATTGGGACACTCCCCGCTCTGGGGCCAACGTCCTGACTTTC
CDR3aa: CASSQDWDTPRSGANVLTF

d_gene: -
abundance: many
v_gene: TRBV3-1/TRBV3-2
j_gene: TRBJ1-6
CDR3nt: TGTGCCAGCAGCCAAGACTTCGGACATGCTAATTCACCCCTCCACTTT
CDR3aa: CASSQDFGHANSPLHF

d_gene: TRBD2
abundance: -
v_gene: TRBV5-1
j_gene: TRBJ2-3
CDR3nt: TGCGCCAGCAGCCACTGGGAAGCGGGGGGCACAGATACGCAGTATTTT
CDR3aa: CASSHWEAGGTDTQYF

d_gene: -
abundance: -
v_gene: TRBV5-4
j_gene: TRBJ2-5
CDR3nt: TGTGCCAGCAGCGTTGGGACACTTAGAAGGTCAGAGACCCAGTACTTC
CDR3aa: CASSVGTLRRSETQYF

d_gene: -
abundance: -
v_gene: TRBV5-6
j_gene: TRBJ2-7
CDR3nt: TGTGCCAGCAGCTTGGTAGGGCGGGACGAGCAGTACTTC
CDR3aa: CASSLVGRDEQYF

d_gene: TRBD1
abundance: -
v_gene: TRBV2
j_gene: TRBJ1-2
CDR3nt: TGTGCCAGCAGCCCGGACAGGAACTTCTATGGCTACACCTTC
CDR3aa: CASSPDRNFYGYTF

d_gene: -
abundance: -
v_gene: TRBV6-4
j_gene: TRBJ2-3
CDR3nt: TGTGCCAGCAGTGTCCGGGACAAACGCACAGATACGCAGTATTTT
CDR3aa: CASSVRDKRTDTQYF

d_gene: TRBD1
abundance: -
v_gene: TRBV2
j_gene: TRBJ1-2
CDR3nt: TGTGCCAGCATCCGGGACAGGGCCCTTTCTAACTATGGCTACACCTTC
CDR3aa: CASIRDRALSNYGYTF

d_gene: -
abundance: once
v_gene: TRBV6-1
j_gene: TRBJ1-1
CDR3nt: TGTGCCAGCAGTGAAGCTGGGGGGGTTGACACTGAAGCTTTCTTT
CDR3aa: CASSEAGGVDTEAFF

d_gene: TRBD2
abundance: -
v_gene: TRBV15
j_gene: TRBJ2-3
CDR3nt: TGTGCCACCAGCAGTAGTAGCGGGGTCACAGATACGCAGTATTTT
CDR3aa: CATSSSSGVTDTQYF

d_gene: TRBD1
abundance: -
v_gene: TRBV28
j_gene: TRBJ2-4
CDR3nt: TGTGCCAGCAGTTCAGGACAGGCCCGGGATATTCAGTACTTC
CDR3aa: CASSSGQARDIQYF

d_gene: -
abundance: -
v_gene: TRBV10-3
j_gene: TRBJ1-2
CDR3nt: TGTGCCATCAGTGGGAGCTATGGCTACACCTTC
CDR3aa: CAISGSYGYTF

d_gene: -
abundance: -
v_gene: TRBV27
j_gene: TRBJ1-6
CDR3nt: TGTGCCAGCAGTTTATCGCACAGGTCTGGTTCACCCCTCCACTTT
CDR3aa: CASSLSHRSGSPLHF

d_gene: TRBD1
abundance: few
v_gene: TRBV25-1
j_gene: TRBJ2-1
CDR3nt: TGTGCCAGCAGTGACCCCCGGACAGGCGAGGCCTACAATGAGCAGTTCTTC
CDR3aa: CASSDPRTGEAYNEQFF

d_gene: TRBD1
abundance: -
v_gene: TRBV6-4
j_gene: TRBJ1-2
CDR3nt: TGTGCCAGCGTACAGGGGGCTGGCTATGGCTACACCTTC
CDR3aa: CASVQGAGYGYTF

d_gene: -
abundance: -
v_gene: TRBV6-5
j_gene: TRBJ1-6
CDR3nt: TGTGCCAGCAGTTTTGTGGGGAGCTCCTATAATTCACCCCTCCACTTT
CDR3aa: CASSFVGSSYNSPLHF

d_gene: TRBD1
abundance: -
v_gene: TRBV5-8
j_gene: TRBJ1-2
CDR3nt: TGTGCCAGCAGCTTGGGGACAGGGGTAATGCGGGGCTACACCTTC
CDR3aa: CASSLGTGVMRGYTF

d_gene: -
abundance: -
v_gene: TRBV28
j_gene: TRBJ1-2
CDR3nt: TGTGCCAGCAGTTTAGGCGGACAGAACTATGGCTACACCTTC
CDR3aa: CASSLGGQNYGYTF